This TCR beta chain came from a study of chemoradiotherapy in HPV16-positive cancers. The study's findings and limits: Only two HPV16-positive patients supplied the functional HPV-specificity definition. Non-HPV-specific T cells did not expand in tumors during treatment, whereas candidate HPV-specific clones and E7-related motifs did.

Details on this clone: Its target is not known.

TCRdb's copy holds only in-frame clones and misses some; the assay was immunoSEQ multiplex PCR. The sample lists 20,000 to 30,000 clones; roughly 94% were seen once. The CDR3 is 14 amino acids. CDR1 and CDR2 from the germline V gene are SGHRS and YFSETQ. V dropped 3 bases and J dropped 5; count of bases not matched to a gene: 3. The chain is built from TRBV5-1 and TRBJ1-4, with 8 bases matching TRBD1. Collection took place from a patient who underwent chemoradiotherapy. This receptor was obtained from a human donor with HPV-associated anogenital cancer. CDR3 loop: CASSSTGVNEKLFF. CDR3 DNA sequence: TGCGCCAGCAGCTCGACAGGGGTGAATGAAAAACTGTTTTTT.